This T cell receptor beta chain emerged from a study of immune cell composition in non-small cell lung cancer. There are 16 residues in the CDR3. Deletions cut 0 bases from V and 4 bases from J, with 15 bases between. Germline-derived CDR1 and CDR2 are MNHEY and SVGAGI. TCRdb keeps only in-frame clones here, not all; method: immunoSEQ multiplex PCR. The repertoire consists of several thousand clones, with about 80% occurring once and the leading ten covering approximately 22%. The chain recombines TRBV6-5 with TRBJ1-1; the D is unclear. Source material: lung tumor tissue. This clonotype was sampled from a human donor with non-small cell lung cancer. The CDR3 region has the DNA TGTGCCAGCAGTTACTCCAGTAGTCCGGGTGTCACTGAAGCTTTCTTT. Its protein is CASSYSSSPGVTEAFF.